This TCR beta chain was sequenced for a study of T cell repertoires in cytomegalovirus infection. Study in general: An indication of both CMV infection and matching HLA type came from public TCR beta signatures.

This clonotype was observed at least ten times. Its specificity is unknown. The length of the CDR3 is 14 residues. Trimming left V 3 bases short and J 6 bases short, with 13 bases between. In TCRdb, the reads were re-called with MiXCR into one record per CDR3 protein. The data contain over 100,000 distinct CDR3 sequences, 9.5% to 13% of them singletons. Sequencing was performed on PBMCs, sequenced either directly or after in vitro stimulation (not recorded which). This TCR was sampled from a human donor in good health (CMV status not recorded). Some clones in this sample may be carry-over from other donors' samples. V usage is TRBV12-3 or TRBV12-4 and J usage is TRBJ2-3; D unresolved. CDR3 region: CASSFGLPRDTQYF. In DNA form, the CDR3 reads TGTGCCAGCAGTTTCGGGCTACCCCGGGATACGCAGTATTTT.